The clone carrying this T cell receptor beta chain occurred many times. Its antigen is unidentified. This specimen belongs to a study of identical twins. V lost 6 bases, J lost 7 bases, and 12 bases stayed unmatched. The CDR3 extends over 14 amino acids. Germline assignment: CDR1 SQVTM and CDR2 ANQGSEA. Study-wide results and caveats: Abundant beta clonotypes from cord blood had fewer insertions, unlike memory repertoires, which showed none.

One entry per CDR3 protein results from TCRdb running MiXCR on the 5' RACE reads. The table includes a few hundred thousand distinct CDR3 sequences, just under 10% detected once. Another study also made use of these data, one on yellow fever vaccine responses in identical twins.

The TCR sequence derives from a woman under 30 in good health. The sequenced sample was PBMCs. The chain recombines TRBV29-1 with TRBJ2-5, with 9 positions matching TRBD1. CDR3 sequence reads: CSVLTGGLVGTQYF. CDR3 DNA: TGCAGCGTCCTAACAGGGGGCCTGGTGGGGACCCAGTACTTC.